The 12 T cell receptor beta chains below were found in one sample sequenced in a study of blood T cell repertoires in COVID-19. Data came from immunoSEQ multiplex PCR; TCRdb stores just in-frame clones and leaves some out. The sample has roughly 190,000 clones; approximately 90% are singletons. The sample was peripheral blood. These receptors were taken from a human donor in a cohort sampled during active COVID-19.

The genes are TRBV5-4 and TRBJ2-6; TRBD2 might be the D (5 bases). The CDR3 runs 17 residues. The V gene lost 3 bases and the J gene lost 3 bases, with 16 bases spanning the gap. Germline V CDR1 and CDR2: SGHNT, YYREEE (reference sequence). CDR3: CASSSPPLGNGANVLTF. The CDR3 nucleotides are TGTGCCAGCAGCTCCCCCCCCCTCGGGAATGGGGCCAACGTCCTGACTTTC. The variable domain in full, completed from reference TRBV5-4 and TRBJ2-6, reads ETGVTQSPTHLIKTRGQQVTLRCSSQSGHNTVSWYQQALGQGPQFIFQYYREEENGRGNFPPRFSGLQFPNYSSELNVNALELDDSALYLCASSSPPLGNGANVLTFGAGSRLTVL.

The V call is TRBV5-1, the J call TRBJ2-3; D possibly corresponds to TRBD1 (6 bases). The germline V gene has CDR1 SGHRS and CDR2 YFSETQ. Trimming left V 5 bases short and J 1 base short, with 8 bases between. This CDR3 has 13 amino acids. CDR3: CASRGAGTDTQYF. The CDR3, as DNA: TGCGCCAGCAGGGGGGCTGGCACAGATACGCAGTATTTT.

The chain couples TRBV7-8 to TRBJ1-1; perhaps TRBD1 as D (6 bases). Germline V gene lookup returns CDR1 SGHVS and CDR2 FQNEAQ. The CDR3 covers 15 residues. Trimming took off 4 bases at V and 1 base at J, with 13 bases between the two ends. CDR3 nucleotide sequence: TGTGCCAGCAGCTCAACAGGGTTGAGGAACACTGAAGCTTTCTTT. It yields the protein CASSSTGLRNTEAFF. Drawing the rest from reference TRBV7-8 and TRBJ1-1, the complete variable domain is GAGVSQSPRYKVAKRGQDVALRCDPISGHVSLFWYQQALGQGPEFLTYFQNEAQLDKSGLPSDRFFAERPEGSVSTLKIQRTQQEDSAVYLCASSSTGLRNTEAFFGQGTRLTVV.

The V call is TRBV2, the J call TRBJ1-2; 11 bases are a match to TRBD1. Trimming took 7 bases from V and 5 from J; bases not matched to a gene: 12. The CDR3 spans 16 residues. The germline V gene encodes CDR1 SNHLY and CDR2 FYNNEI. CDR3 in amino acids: CASINGQGAKLYGYTF. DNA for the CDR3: TGTGCCAGCATAAATGGACAGGGGGCGAAACTATATGGCTACACCTTC.

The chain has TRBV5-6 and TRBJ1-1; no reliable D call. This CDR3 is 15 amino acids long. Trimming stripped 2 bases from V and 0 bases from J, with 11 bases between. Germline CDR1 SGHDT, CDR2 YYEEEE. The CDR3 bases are TGTGCCAGCAGCTTTGGCGGCAGAATGAACACTGAAGCTTTCTTT. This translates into CASSFGGRMNTEAFF.

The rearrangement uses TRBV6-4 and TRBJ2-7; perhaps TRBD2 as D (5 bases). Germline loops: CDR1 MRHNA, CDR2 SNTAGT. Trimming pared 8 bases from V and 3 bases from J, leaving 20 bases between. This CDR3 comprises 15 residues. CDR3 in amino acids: CASGSLRKGGYEQYF. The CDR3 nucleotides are TGTGCCAGCGGGTCCTTGCGGAAAGGAGGCTACGAGCAGTACTTC.

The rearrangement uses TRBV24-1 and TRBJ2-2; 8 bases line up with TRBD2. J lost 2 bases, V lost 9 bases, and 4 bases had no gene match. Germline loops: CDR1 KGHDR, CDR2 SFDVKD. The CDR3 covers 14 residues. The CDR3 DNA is TGTGCCACCTCGGGACTAGTTAACACCGGGGAGCTGTTTTTT. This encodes CATSGLVNTGELFF.

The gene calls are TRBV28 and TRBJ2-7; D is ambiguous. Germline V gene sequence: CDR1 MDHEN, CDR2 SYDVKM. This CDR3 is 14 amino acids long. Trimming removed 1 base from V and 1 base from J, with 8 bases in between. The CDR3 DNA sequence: TGTGCCAGCAGTTTATCGGCAGGATCCTACGAGCAGTACTTC. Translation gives CASSLSAGSYEQYF. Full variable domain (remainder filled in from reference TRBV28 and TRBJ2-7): DVKVTQSSRYLVKRTGEKVFLECVQDMDHENMFWYRQDPGLGLRLIYFSYDVKMKEKGDIPEGYSVSREKKERFSLILESASTNQTSMYLCASSLSAGSYEQYFGPGTRLTVT.

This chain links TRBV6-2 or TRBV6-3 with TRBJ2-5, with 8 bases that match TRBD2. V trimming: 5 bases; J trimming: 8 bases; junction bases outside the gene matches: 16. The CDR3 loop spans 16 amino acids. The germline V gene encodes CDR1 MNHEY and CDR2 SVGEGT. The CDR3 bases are TGTGCCAGCAGTACCAATCCGAGCGGGGGTGAGGGTACCCAGTACTTC. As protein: CASSTNPSGGEGTQYF.

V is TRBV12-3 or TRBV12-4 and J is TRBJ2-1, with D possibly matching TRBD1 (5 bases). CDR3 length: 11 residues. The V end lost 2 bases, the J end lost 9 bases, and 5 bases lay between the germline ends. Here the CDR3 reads CASSLQGEQFF. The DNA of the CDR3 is TGTGCCAGCAGTTTACAGGGTGAGCAGTTCTTC.

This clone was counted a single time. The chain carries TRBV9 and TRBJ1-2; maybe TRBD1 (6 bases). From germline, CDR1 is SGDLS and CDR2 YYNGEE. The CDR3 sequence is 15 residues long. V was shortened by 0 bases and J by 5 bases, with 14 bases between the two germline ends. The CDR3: CASSVDGGASYGYTF. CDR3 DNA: TGTGCCAGCAGCGTAGATGGGGGGGCTTCTTATGGCTACACCTTC. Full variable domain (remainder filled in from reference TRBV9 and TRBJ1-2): DSGVTQTPKHLITATGQRVTLRCSPRSGDLSVYWYQQSLDQGLQFLIQYYNGEERAKGNILERFSAQQFPDLHSELNLSSLELGDSALYFCASSVDGGASYGYTFGSGTRLTVV.

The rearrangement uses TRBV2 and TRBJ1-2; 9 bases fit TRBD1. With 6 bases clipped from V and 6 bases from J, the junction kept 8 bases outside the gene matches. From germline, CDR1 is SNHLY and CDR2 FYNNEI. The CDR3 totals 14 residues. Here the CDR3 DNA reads TGTGCCAGCAGGGGGGGACAGGGATCCCATGGCTACACCTTC. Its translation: CASRGGQGSHGYTF.